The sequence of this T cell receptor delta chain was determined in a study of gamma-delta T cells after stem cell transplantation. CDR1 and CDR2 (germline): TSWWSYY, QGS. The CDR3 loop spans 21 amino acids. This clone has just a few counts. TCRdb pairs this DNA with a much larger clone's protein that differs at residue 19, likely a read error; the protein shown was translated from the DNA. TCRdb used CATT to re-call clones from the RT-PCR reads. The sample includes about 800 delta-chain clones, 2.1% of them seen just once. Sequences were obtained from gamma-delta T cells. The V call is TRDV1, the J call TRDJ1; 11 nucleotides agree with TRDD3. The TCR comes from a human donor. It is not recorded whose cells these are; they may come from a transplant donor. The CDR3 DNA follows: TGTGCTCTTGGGGTCCTCCGTAACTATACTGGGGGATATCGAAGGAACGATAAACCCATCTTT. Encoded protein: CALGVLRNYTGGYRRNDKPIF.